Here is one T cell receptor (beta chain) with its context. Its antigen remains unidentified. No qualities accompany the bases; no much larger clone lies one base away. This record comes from a study of T-cell reconstitution after alpha-beta-depleted transplantation in children (dated by TCRdb to 2016 to 2017). In the study overall: Using TCR repertoire profiling, the study quantitatively followed how T-cell immune reconstitution unfolded in children after TCRalphabeta/CD19-depleted allogeneic hematopoietic cell transplantation. Paper-wide results and their limitations: In some patients, high TCRbeta diversity at day 60 was attributed to recipient T cells and intrathymic progenitors that had survived conditioning. The apparently early recovery of alphabetaT-cell counts about two months after transplant reportedly depended on only several hundred rapidly expanded clones that came from non-depleted graft cells. Over subsequent months, a decline in hyperexpanded clone frequencies was noted, and after one year, T-cell counts and TCRbeta diversity were mostly ascribed to newly produced T cells.

The receptor library was made with PCR. TCRdb lists the instrument as Illumina HiSeq 2500. Molecular barcoding was employed in the preparation of TCR libraries, with unique molecular identifiers being used to normalize TCRbeta repertoire quantification. TCRdb trimmed the raw reads at Q25, called clones with MiXCR and kept productive beta chains. Every entry covers one CDR3 protein and lists the most common genes and DNA from its rows. Here the sample has fewer than 750,000 distinct CDR3 sequences; more than 20% occur a single time. Roughly 13% of the sample lies in the top ten. The sample's treatment or condition label is to be understood as: allogeneic hematopoietic cell transplantation with graft depleted of TCRalphabeta T cells and CD19 B cells. Transplant recipients were children who received TCRalphabeta/CD19-depleted allogeneic hematopoietic cell grafts. The sample in question was PBMCs, mostly from graft donor cells, obtained 360 days after TCRalphabeta/CD19-depleted stem cell transplant. This TCR was sampled from a boy less than two years old who had a stem cell transplant for acute myeloid leukemia, so the T cells may come from the graft donor.

In nucleotide form, the sequence is TGTGCCAGCAGCCATCCCCTTTTAGATACGCAGTATTTT. Its protein reads: CASSHPLLDTQYF. This receptor chain uses TRBV7-9 and TRBJ2-3, with an unclear D gene assignment. The germline V gene (reference sequence) sets CDR1 to SEHNR and CDR2 to FQNEAQ. V is clipped by 5 bases and J by 5 bases, and the sequence between their germline boundaries is 11 bases long. Including the terminal cysteine and phenylalanine, the CDR3 comprises 13 residues. Kept here is only the CDR3 DNA, which spans 39 bases and is read in frame from base 1.